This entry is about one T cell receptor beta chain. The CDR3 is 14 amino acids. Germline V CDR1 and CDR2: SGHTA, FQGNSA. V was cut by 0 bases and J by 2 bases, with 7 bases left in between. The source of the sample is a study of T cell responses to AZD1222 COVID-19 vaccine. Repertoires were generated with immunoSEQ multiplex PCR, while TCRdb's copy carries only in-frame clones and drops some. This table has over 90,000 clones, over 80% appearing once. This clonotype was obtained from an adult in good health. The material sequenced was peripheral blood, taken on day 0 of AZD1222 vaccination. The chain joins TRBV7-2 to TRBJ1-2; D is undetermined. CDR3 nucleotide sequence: TGTGCCAGCAGCTTAGCGTATACCAACTATGGCTACACCTTC. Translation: CASSLAYTNYGYTF.